The 27 T cell receptor beta chains listed next were all sequenced from one sample in a study of blood T cell repertoires in COVID-19 (TCRdb year 2020). The library was generated by the immunoSEQ multiplex PCR assay. Here the immuneACCESS table is served through TCRdb, limited to in-frame sequences with V and J called. Missing clones are a known gap in these copies; in checked studies unresolved V genes cover under half, and the rest lacks a known reason. The sample includes about 150,000 clones, with around 82% observed a single time. The ten largest clones take up roughly 15% of the sample. Sequenced input: peripheral blood. These receptors were taken from a human donor with acute or convalescent COVID-19. The donor label of this sample is uncertain.

The V call is TRBV6-5, the J call TRBJ2-7, with a tentative D call TRBD2 (6 bases). Trimming removed 5 bases at V and 3 bases at J, with 17 bases between. Germline CDR1 and CDR2: MNHEY and SVGAGI. This CDR3 is built from 15 residues. The chain's CDR3 is CASSHGGPKSYEQYF. CDR3 coding DNA: TGTGCCAGCAGTCACGGGGGACCGAAGAGCTACGAGCAGTACTTC.

The rearrangement uses TRBV10-1 and TRBJ1-3; the match to TRBD1 covers 7 bases. Germline V gives CDR1 WNHNN, CDR2 SYGVQD (reference sequence). J gave up 3 bases and V 5 bases, and 10 bases lay outside the gene matches. This CDR3 spans 16 amino acids. Here the CDR3 DNA reads TGCGCCAGCAGTTCCGGGACAGATGGGATTGGAAACACCATATATTTT. It codes for CASSSGTDGIGNTIYF.

A single count supports this clone. This chain joins TRBV2 and TRBJ1-5; a possible D gene is TRBD1 (6 bases). V was cut by 6 bases and J by 1 base, with 10 bases left in between. The CDR3 extends over 14 amino acids. Germline CDR1 and CDR2: SNHLY and FYNNEI. CDR3 residues: CASSQGTSNQPQHF. The DNA of the CDR3 is TGTGCCAGCAGCCAGGGGACGAGCAATCAGCCCCAGCATTTT.

The V call is TRBV14, the J call TRBJ1-2; 10 bases align to TRBD1. V lost 1 base and J lost 6; bases outside the gene matches: 2. Germline values: CDR1 SGHDN, CDR2 FVKESK. The CDR3 is made up of 14 amino acids. The DNA for the CDR3 is TGTGCCAGCAGCCAAGTAGGGACAGGGGATGGCTACACCTTC. This translates into CASSQVGTGDGYTF.

The V gene is TRBV18, the J gene TRBJ2-1; 8 nucleotides align to TRBD2. Looked up from germline, CDR1 is KGHSH and CDR2 is LQKENI. CDR3 length: 17 amino acids. Trimming cost V 3 bases and J 0 bases; bases outside gene matches: 7. The CDR3 spells CASSPGLGESSYNEQFF. The CDR3 region has the DNA TGTGCCAGCTCACCGGGACTAGGGGAAAGCTCCTACAATGAGCAGTTCTTC.

The gene calls are TRBV5-1 and TRBJ2-1, with TRBD2 matching 10 bases. Germline CDR1 is SGHRS and CDR2 is YFSETQ. The CDR3 runs to 16 residues. J lost 7 bases, V lost 0 bases, and 7 bases had no gene match. The CDR3 reads CASSLVGAGGLNEQFF. CDR3 nucleotides: TGCGCCAGCAGCTTGGTCGGAGCGGGGGGGCTGAATGAGCAGTTCTTC. The whole variable domain, remainder taken from reference TRBV5-1 and TRBJ2-1, is KAGVTQTPRYLIKTRGQQVTLSCSPISGHRSVSWYQQTPGQGLQFLFEYFSETQRNKGNFPGRFSGRQFSNSRSEMNVSTLELGDSALYLCASSLVGAGGLNEQFFGPGTRLTVL.

V is TRBV10-3 and J is TRBJ1-2, with a tentative D call TRBD1 (6 bases). Germline V gene lookup returns CDR1 ENHRY and CDR2 SYGVKD. The CDR3 extends over 14 amino acids. The V end lost 7 bases, the J end lost 7 bases, and 19 bases lay between the germline ends. For the CDR3, the DNA is TGTGCCATCACCTACTCCCCGAAAGGGGGTGGCTACACCTTC. Its translation is CAITYSPKGGGYTF.

In this sample, this clone turned up a few times. The CDR3 nucleotides read TGCACCAGCAGCCAAGATCCCCAAGACAGGGATGCCGTACCGGGCAATCAGCCCCAGCATTTT. This codes for CTSSQDPQDRDAVPGNQPQHF. The chain couples TRBV1 to TRBJ1-5; the table gives TRBD1 as D, unverified against the DNA. TRBV1 is reported as a pseudogene. CDR3 length: 21 amino acids.

The rearrangement joins TRBV12-3 or TRBV12-4 to TRBJ1-6; D is unclear. Between the trimmed V and J ends, which lost 6 bases and 7 bases, there was a span of 7 bases. CDR3 size: 12 residues. The chain's CDR3 is CASSYRNSPLHF. The CDR3 DNA follows: TGTGCCAGCAGCTATAGAAATTCACCCCTCCACTTT.

DNA of the CDR3: TGTGCCAGCAGCTTGAGAGTTCCAGGGGGTAACACTGAAGCTTTCTTT. The encoded protein is CASSLRVPGGNTEAFF. This chain uses TRBV5-4 with TRBJ1-1, with 7 bases matching TRBD1. After removal of 1 base from V and 2 bases from J, the junction contained 8 bases not matched to a gene. CDR1 and CDR2 (germline): SGHNT, YYREEE (reference sequence). This CDR3 is 16 amino acids long. Together with reference TRBV5-4 and TRBJ1-1, the CDR3 gives the full variable domain: ETGVTQSPTHLIKTRGQQVTLRCSSQSGHNTVSWYQQALGQGPQFIFQYYREEENGRGNFPPRFSGLQFPNYSSELNVNALELDDSALYLCASSLRVPGGNTEAFFGQGTRLTVV.

The chain employs TRBV7-9 and TRBJ2-7; TRBD1 matches at 7 bases. This CDR3 region has 14 residues. Germline trimming cut 3 bases from V and 1 base from J; bases unmatched to any gene: 3. Germline CDR1 and CDR2: SEHNR and FQNEAQ (reference sequence). CDR3 residues: CASSFGQASYEQYF. As DNA, the CDR3 is TGTGCCAGCAGCTTTGGACAGGCGTCCTACGAGCAGTACTTC.

V and J are TRBV19 and TRBJ2-3; 11 positions agree with TRBD2. J gave up 7 bases and V 5 bases, and 8 bases lay outside the gene matches. The CDR3 extends over 15 amino acids. Looked up from germline, CDR1 is LNHDA and CDR2 is SQIVND (reference sequence). This CDR3 reads CASSVIAGGRNTQYF. The CDR3 nucleotides are TGTGCCAGTAGTGTCATAGCGGGGGGGAGGAATACGCAGTATTTT.

The rearrangement joins TRBV18 to TRBJ1-2, with D uncertain. Trimming took 4 bases from V and 2 from J, leaving 17 bases between them. Germline V gene lookup returns CDR1 KGHSH and CDR2 LQKENI. This CDR3 contains 16 residues. The CDR3 is CASSLQALLSNYGYTF. In DNA form, the CDR3 reads TGTGCCAGCTCACTTCAGGCACTGCTCTCGAACTATGGCTACACCTTC.

Remarks on this clone: Additional DNA sequences in this sample encode the identical CDR3. The chain employs TRBV5-1 and TRBJ1-1; 9 nucleotides line up with TRBD1. The J segment lost 4 bases and the V segment lost 4 bases, leaving 2 bases of the junction unmatched. This CDR3 comprises 13 residues. CDR1 is SGHRS and CDR2 is YFSETQ in the germline V gene. The CDR3 region is CASSAGQGTEAFF. DNA of the CDR3: TGCGCCAGCAGCGCGGGACAGGGCACTGAAGCTTTCTTT.

The chain carries TRBV28 and TRBJ2-7, with D tentatively TRBD1 (6 bases). The length of the CDR3 is 13 residues. Deletions cut 2 bases from V and 12 bases from J, with 17 bases between. Looked up from germline, CDR1 is MDHEN and CDR2 is SYDVKM. In DNA, the CDR3 is TGTGCCAGCAGTTTACAGGGGCCCTCGGGCGCGTACTTC. Encoded protein: CASSLQGPSGAYF.

The chain is built from TRBV21-1 and TRBJ2-3; the DNA was not compared with TRBD2, the D call given in the table. TRBV21-1 is an annotated pseudogene. The CDR3 length is 17 residues. This CDR3 is CASSKKPERGSTDTQYF. CDR3 bases: TGTGCCAGCAGCAAAAAACCCGAGCGGGGGAGCACAGATACGCAGTATTTT.

The chain has TRBV5-1 and TRBJ1-4; D ambiguous. This CDR3 region has 14 residues. Germline-derived CDR1 and CDR2 are SGHRS and YFSETQ. V was shortened by 3 bases and J by 10 bases, with 16 bases between the two germline ends. The chain's CDR3 is CASSSGVEEGKLFF. For the CDR3, the DNA is TGCGCCAGCAGCTCCGGGGTTGAGGAGGGAAAACTGTTTTTT.

The J gene is TRBJ1-5, the V gene TRBV6-5; perhaps TRBD1 as D (5 bases). V shed 3 bases and J shed 7 bases, with 16 bases lying between them. Germline V CDR1 and CDR2: MNHEY, SVGAGI. This CDR3 has 15 amino acids. In nucleotides, the CDR3 is TGTGCCAGCAGTTATAGTGGCGGGGCCGACCAGCCCCAGCATTTT. This translates into CASSYSGGADQPQHF.

The genes are TRBV30 and TRBJ2-7, with 12 bases aligning to TRBD2. CDR1 is GTSNPN, CDR2 SVGIG, per germline (reference sequence). The CDR3 is made up of 15 amino acids. The V segment lost 3 bases and the J segment 3 bases; nucleotides outside the gene matches: 6. As DNA, the CDR3 is TGTGCCTGGAGCAAGGGACTAGCGGGTGACTACGAGCAGTACTTC. Translation gives CAWSKGLAGDYEQYF.

This clone was seen many times. The chain is built from TRBV3-1 (or the pseudogene TRBV3-2) and TRBJ1-6; D is possibly TRBD1 (6 bases). Germline values: CDR1 LGHDT, CDR2 YNNKEL (reference sequence). V lost 2 bases and J lost 6, with 8 bases in between. The CDR3 is 14 amino acids. The DNA for the CDR3 is TGTGCCAGCAGCCAAAGGGGGATTAATTCACCCCTCCACTTT. Translation gives CASSQRGINSPLHF.

In its sample, this clone was seen a few times. Other nucleotide sequences from this sample produce the same CDR3. This chain joins TRBV5-6 and TRBJ2-2; TRBD1 aligns across 9 bases. CDR3 length equals 15 residues. The germline CDR1 and CDR2 sequences are SGHDT and YYEEEE. Unmatched junction bases numbered 4, after V lost 2 bases and J lost 5 bases. In nucleotides, the CDR3 is TGTGCCAGCAGCTTAGGGGACAGGGCGACCGGGGAGCTGTTTTTT. Translated: CASSLGDRATGELFF.

V is TRBV3-1 (or the pseudogene TRBV3-2) and J is TRBJ2-3; TRBD2 matches at 8 bases. The junction had 11 bases not matched to a gene; V was cut back by 2 bases and J by 4 bases. CDR1 and CDR2 from the germline V gene are LGHDT and YNNKEL (reference sequence). The CDR3 consists of 17 residues. The CDR3 here is CASSQRRGGLTSDTQYF. The DNA for the CDR3 is TGTGCCAGCAGCCAACGACGGGGGGGCTTAACATCAGATACGCAGTATTTT.

The V and J genes are TRBV6-5 and TRBJ2-7; 8 positions agree with TRBD2. The V gene end was trimmed by 9 bases and the J gene end by 0 bases; junction bases not matched to a gene: 7. The CDR3 loop spans 14 amino acids. The V gene's germline CDR1 is MNHEY and CDR2 SVGAGI. CDR3 loop: CASQSGGHSYEQYF. The CDR3 coding sequence is TGTGCCAGTCAAAGCGGGGGCCACTCCTACGAGCAGTACTTC.

The V and J genes are TRBV7-3 and TRBJ1-6, with no clear D. The germline V and J ends were trimmed by 5 bases and 11 bases, with 7 bases remaining between them. The CDR3 covers 11 residues. Germline CDR1 reads SGHTA; CDR2 reads FQGTGA. CDR3 in amino acids: CASSRLTPLHF. In nucleotides, the CDR3 is TGTGCCAGCAGCCGACTAACACCCCTCCACTTT.

V is TRBV5-4 and J is TRBJ1-1, with 8 positions matching TRBD1. The CDR3 sequence is 13 residues long. The V gene's germline CDR1 is SGHNT and CDR2 YYREEE (reference sequence). V lost 4 bases to trimming and J lost 7 bases; unmatched junction nucleotides: 6. The CDR3 sequence is CASSVTGTGEAFF. CDR3 coding DNA: TGTGCCAGCAGCGTAACCGGGACAGGTGAAGCTTTCTTT.

The chain combines TRBV18 with TRBJ1-1, with D possibly being TRBD1 (6 bases). Trimming pared 3 bases from V and 1 base from J, leaving 12 bases between. The CDR3 runs 15 residues. Germline loops: CDR1 KGHSH, CDR2 LQKENI. The CDR3 here is CASSPPRDTNTEAFF. CDR3 nucleotide sequence: TGTGCCAGCTCACCTCCCCGGGACACGAACACTGAAGCTTTCTTT.

The chain couples TRBV3-1 (or the pseudogene TRBV3-2) to TRBJ1-6; 7 nucleotides match TRBD1. The CDR3 is made up of 12 amino acids. V lost 8 bases, J lost 6 bases, and 1 base stayed unmatched. Germline V gene sequence: CDR1 LGHDT, CDR2 YNNKEL (reference sequence). The CDR3 loop reads CASGTVNSPLHF. CDR3 bases: TGTGCCAGCGGGACAGTTAATTCACCCCTCCACTTT.